The present T cell receptor beta chain was sequenced within a study of beta chain features in type 1 diabetes. Expressed TCRB transcripts were sequenced because the isolated RNA had all been reverse transcribed beforehand. This table comes from immunoSEQ multiplex PCR, and its TCRdb copy is limited to in-frame clones, with some not included. The table shows almost 350,000 clones, with 6.5% to 10% occurring only once. CDR1 is MGHRA and CDR2 is YSYEKL in the germline V gene. The CDR3 has 16 residues. V lost 1 base and J lost 2, with 14 bases in between. This clone appeared a few times. This sequence was found in a young woman in good health. Specimen: central memory CD4+ T cells from blood. The rearrangement uses TRBV4-1 and TRBJ1-2, with D tentatively TRBD1 (5 bases). The CDR3 nucleotides are TGCGCCAGCAGCCAAGCAACTAGAGGGGAAAACTATGGCTACACCTTC. Translating gives CASSQATRGENYGYTF.